This TCR beta chain came from a study of shared clonotypes between healthy human individuals (dated by TCRdb to the early 2020s). In the study overall: Two women and a few men aged 18 to 49 years were included in the cohort. Per donor, three plates each were used for CD4 naive and CD4 memory, two for CD8 naive, and one for CD8 memory. To estimate repertoire size and how much clonotypes are shared between individuals, the study performed deep sequencing of blood TCR repertoires from 4 to 6 healthy adults. To increase sequencing depth and limit assay-specific biases, TCR repertoire library preparation and sequencing were carried out by different laboratories using diverse techniques. Between about 0.94 and 8.9 billion PBMCs per donor were obtained by leukapheresis. Study-wide findings and limitations: Sharing across a handful of donors was observed for around 5% of naive CD4, 3% to 3.5% of naive CD8, 2% to 2.5% of memory CD4, and about 0.39% of memory CD8 clonotypes. Pairwise subsampling indicated that sequencing depth was expected to affect the degree of clonotype sharing among donors. Sampling was restricted to blood, and TCR repertoires in tissue are likely to differ from TCR repertoires in blood. Clonotypes shared by all four sorted-subset donors showed higher generation probabilities than non-shared clonotypes. The small number of donors limited the genetic and exposure-history diversity represented. Larger estimated clonotype richness was generally found for naive subsets than for memory subsets. Even with the large sequencing depth, rarefaction of the sorted-subset datasets indicated that sequencing was incomplete.

The sample holds one count of this clone. Its antigen remains undetermined. Nothing much larger sits one base from this clone, and base qualities are not available. The donors were healthy, HIV-negative adults with no recently reported acute infections or vaccinations. Every donor was a Caucasian adult residing in Nashville, Tennessee, USA. CD4+ T cells were enriched by magnetic negative selection, after which naive cells were positively selected on CD45RA and the negative fraction was taken as the memory subset. Blood was collected by leukapheresis, and PBMCs were isolated by Ficoll-Histopaque density gradient centrifugation and then cryopreserved in liquid nitrogen vapor phase. Purity and quantity of every magnetically sorted T cell population were checked by analytical flow cytometry. Genomic DNA was isolated from each sorted fraction and quantified by UV absorbance on a Nanodrop 2000c. V is pruned by 0 bases and J by 6 bases, leaving 5 bases of the junction without a gene match. CDR1 is given as SGHAT and CDR2 as FQNNGV, both from the germline V gene. Counted from cysteine to phenylalanine, this CDR3 has 16 amino acids. The read is trimmed to its CDR3 DNA, 48 bases read in frame from base 1.

Using the deep immunoSEQ assay, TCR CDR3 regions were amplified from genomic DNA by multiplex PCR. Extracted genomic DNA from each cell subset was distributed evenly across all wells of several immunoSEQ 96-well plates, and each plate was treated as a replicate. Each replicate PCR for sorted subsets received 200 ng genomic DNA, equal to about 30,000 T cell genomes. The purified libraries were quantified using a Qubit 3.0 fluorometer, sized with a Bioanalyzer 2100, and then quantified again using the KAPA Library Quantification kit. Every immunoSEQ 96-well plate was sequenced on a separate single-read 150-cycle Illumina NextSeq 550 flow cell. As for the authors' bioinformatics: The immunoSEQ output contained only junctional sequences without quality scores, so filtering could not match that applied to full-length reads. Sequences were annotated with PyIR, a Python wrapper for IgBLAST v1.9, and V/J genes and CDR3 were assigned using IMGT germline references. Any read was removed if the V/J assignment was weak (E-value above 1e-6), the CDR3 was missing, or the read contained stop codons, out-of-frame junctions, or ambiguous translated residues. V3J clonotypes were defined as sequences sharing the same inferred V gene, J gene, and CDR3 amino acid sequence. To compute the percentage overlap between repertoires, the number of shared unique clonotypes was divided by the size of the smaller repertoire. Repertoire richness was assessed with RTK rarefaction, the Chao1 estimator, and Recon v2.1 estimates of unobserved clonotypes. Generation probabilities were computed with OLGA for all TCRbeta clonotypes obtained by the gDNA method from a few donors. Held by TCRdb, this immuneACCESS table contains in-frame sequences only and omits some clones. Under half of the omission traces to an unresolved V gene where checked; the cause of the rest is unknown. V, J and clone size reflect that table, while D and trimming were determined from the DNA. Recorded for this sample are some 1.4 million clones; roughly 97% of them occurred a single time. 1.2% of the sample is held by the ten biggest clonotypes.

The chain is made from TRBV11-2 and TRBJ1-2; 12 central nucleotides agree with TRBD1. Input material: naive CD4+ T cells sorted from blood. Reading the label with the study, this specimen's cell subset or site is: CD45RA+ positively selected. The origin of this receptor is a man younger than 45 in good health. The bases are TGTGCCAGCAGCTTAGATCCCGGGACAGGGGGCCATGGCTACACCTTC. Its coded protein is CASSLDPGTGGHGYTF.